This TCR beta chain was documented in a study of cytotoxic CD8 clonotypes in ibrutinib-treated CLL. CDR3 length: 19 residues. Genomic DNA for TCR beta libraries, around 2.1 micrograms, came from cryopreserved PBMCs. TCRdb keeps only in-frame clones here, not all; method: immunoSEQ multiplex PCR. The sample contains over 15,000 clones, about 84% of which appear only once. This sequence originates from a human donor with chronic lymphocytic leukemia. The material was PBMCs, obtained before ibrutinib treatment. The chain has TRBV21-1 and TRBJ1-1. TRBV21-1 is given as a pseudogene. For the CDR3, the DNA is TGTGCCAGCAGCACCACGCATGGGAAGGACTCTAGAGGGTTTGCTGAAGCTTTCTTT. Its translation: CASSTTHGKDSRGFAEAFF.